Shown below are 26 T cell receptor beta chains from a single sample sequenced in a study of a mutant IDH1 vaccine in newly diagnosed glioma (TCRdb year 2021). According to the study, the label for this sample's time point signals: baseline, week 1 (first vaccination visit). The treatment or condition label here, explained by the study, means: pre-vaccination baseline after standard-of-care therapy. The receptor library was made with the immunoSEQ multiplex PCR assay. The clones in this table, taken by TCRdb from immuneACCESS, are in-frame only. Not every clone is retained; where verified, under half of the shortfall comes from an unresolved V gene, and the cause of the rest is unknown. Counted in this sample were 50,000 to 75,000 clones; 91% of them appeared once. Together, the top ten hold 2.6% of the sample. The sequencing used PBMCs, collected from a glioma patient treated with radiotherapy, temozolomide or both. The receptors derive from a man between 45 and 60 years old with glioma.

The V call is TRBV5-6, the J call TRBJ2-2; possible D gene TRBD2, 6 bases. Looked up from germline, CDR1 is SGHDT and CDR2 is YYEEEE. The CDR3 has 14 amino acids. The germline V and J ends were trimmed by 4 bases and 5 bases, with 12 bases remaining between them. CDR3 sequence reads: CASSLGTLTGELFF. DNA for the CDR3: TGTGCCAGCAGCCTGGGGACTCTGACCGGGGAGCTGTTTTTT.

This chain links TRBV28 with TRBJ1-2; 8 bases align to TRBD1. The CDR3 has 14 residues. Germline V gives CDR1 MDHEN, CDR2 SYDVKM. With V trimmed by 2 bases and J by 3 bases, 2 bases remained unmatched. The chain's CDR3 is CASSLVQGDYGYTF. In nucleotides, the CDR3 is TGTGCCAGCAGTTTAGTACAGGGGGACTATGGCTACACCTTC.

This clone was found once. The CDR3 is CASSDREYSPLHF. DNA of the CDR3: TGTGCCAGCAGTGACCGGGAGTATTCACCCCTCCACTTT. The rearrangement joins TRBV6-4 to TRBJ1-6; D gene ambiguous. Germline-derived CDR1 and CDR2 are MRHNA and SNTAGT. V dropped 2 bases and J dropped 8 bases, with 7 bases sitting between them. The CDR3 has 13 amino acids.

V usage is TRBV10-3 and J usage is TRBJ1-4, with 7 bases identical to TRBD1. The CDR3 loop spans 15 amino acids. CDR1 and CDR2 from the germline V gene are ENHRY and SYGVKD. J lost 5 bases, V lost 0 bases, and 3 bases had no gene match. DNA for the CDR3: TGTGCCATCAGTGAGTCGGACAGGTCAAATGAAAAACTGTTTTTT. The encoded protein is CAISESDRSNEKLFF.

The CDR3 reads CASSPAGERRWNTEAFF. CDR3 in DNA: TGCGCCAGCAGCCCTGCGGGCGAAAGGCGGTGGAACACTGAAGCTTTCTTT. The chain has TRBV5-1 and TRBJ1-1; D remains ambiguous. Between the trimmed V and J ends, which lost 4 bases and 1 base, there was a span of 20 bases. Germline V gene lookup returns CDR1 SGHRS and CDR2 YFSETQ. The CDR3 has 17 amino acids.

The V and J genes are TRBV5-1 and TRBJ1-2; 7 bases align to TRBD1. CDR1 is SGHRS, CDR2 YFSETQ, per germline. V lost 0 bases to trimming and J lost 6 bases; unmatched junction nucleotides: 8. The CDR3 runs to 15 residues. The DNA of the CDR3 is TGCGCCAGCAGCTTGGAACCCCAGGGGGTAAATGGCTACACCTTC. Protein product: CASSLEPQGVNGYTF.

The rearrangement links TRBV4-1 to TRBJ1-5; a possible D gene is TRBD1 (5 bases). V was clipped by 2 bases and J by 4 bases, with 9 bases between them. Looked up from germline, CDR1 is MGHRA and CDR2 is YSYEKL. The CDR3 totals 14 residues. CDR3 bases: TGCGCCAGCAGCCAAATGGGACCTAATCAGCCCCAGCATTTT. Encoded protein: CASSQMGPNQPQHF.

This clone has only one observation. V and J are TRBV6-1 and TRBJ2-4, with D unclear. Germline V gives CDR1 MNHNS, CDR2 SASEGT. The CDR3 consists of 14 residues. The ends were cut back, 4 bases at V and 7 bases at J, with 14 bases in the middle. CDR3 loop: CASSVSRQENIQYF. Written as DNA, the CDR3 is TGTGCCAGCAGTGTCTCACGCCAGGAGAACATTCAGTACTTC.

This chain uses TRBV28 with TRBJ2-7; a weak D match, TRBD1 (6 bases). Trimming pared 2 bases from V and 4 bases from J, leaving 15 bases between. Looked up from germline, CDR1 is MDHEN and CDR2 is SYDVKM. This CDR3 has 15 amino acids. The CDR3 reads CASSLGRGHRYEQYF. Written as DNA, the CDR3 is TGTGCCAGCAGTTTAGGTCGGGGACACCGATACGAGCAGTACTTC.

This clone came up once. V and J are TRBV7-9 and TRBJ1-1; 8 bases map to TRBD1. The V and J ends lost 5 bases and 3 bases, in that order; junction bases with no gene match: 2. There are 13 residues in the CDR3. Germline CDR1 SEHNR, CDR2 FQNEAQ (reference sequence). This CDR3 is CASSADRDTEAFF. In DNA form, the CDR3 reads TGTGCCAGCAGCGCGGACAGGGACACTGAAGCTTTCTTT.

The V call is TRBV28, the J call TRBJ2-5; 12 nucleotides line up with TRBD2. CDR3 length: 16 amino acids. Germline V gene data show CDR1 as MDHEN and CDR2 as SYDVKM. V was clipped by 4 bases and J by 1 base; unmatched bases: 4. The chain's CDR3 is CASSSTSGGPQETQYF. In DNA form, the CDR3 reads TGTGCCAGCAGTTCTACTAGCGGGGGGCCCCAAGAGACCCAGTACTTC. Based on the CDR3 plus reference TRBV28 and TRBJ2-5, the full variable domain is DVKVTQSSRYLVKRTGEKVFLECVQDMDHENMFWYRQDPGLGLRLIYFSYDVKMKEKGDIPEGYSVSREKKERFSLILESASTNQTSMYLCASSSTSGGPQETQYFGPGTRLLVL.

V gene TRBV5-4 combines with J gene TRBJ2-2; the D gene could be TRBD1 or TRBD2 (5 bases each). Germline-derived CDR1 and CDR2 are SGHNT and YYREEE (reference sequence). The length of the CDR3 is 15 residues. The V end was cut by 1 base, the J end by 5 bases, with 12 bases between. CDR3 amino acids: CASSLTPGSTGELFF. Here the CDR3 DNA reads TGTGCCAGCAGCTTGACGCCAGGGAGTACCGGGGAGCTGTTTTTT.

This clone turned up a few times. The rearrangement uses TRBV6-5 and TRBJ1-1; D is unclear. This CDR3 is built from 13 residues. The ends were cut back, 6 bases at V and 1 base at J, with 9 bases in the middle. Germline V CDR1 and CDR2: MNHEY, SVGAGI. In DNA, the CDR3 is TGTGCCAGCAGCGCGACGACGAACACTGAAGCTTTCTTT. Translating it yields CASSATTNTEAFF.

The V and J genes are TRBV6-1 and TRBJ1-1; TRBD1 matches at 9 bases. After removal of 3 bases from V and 0 bases from J, the junction contained 11 bases not matched to a gene. Germline CDR1 and CDR2: MNHNS and SASEGT. This CDR3 is built from 18 residues. The CDR3 here is CASSDDRGTGRLNTEAFF. The DNA for the CDR3 is TGTGCCAGCAGTGATGATAGAGGGACAGGGCGGCTGAACACTGAAGCTTTCTTT.

The rearrangement uses TRBV14 and TRBJ2-5; unclear D gene. V dropped 2 bases and J dropped 7 bases, with 17 bases sitting between them. Per germline, CDR1 SGHDN and CDR2 FVKESK. The CDR3 runs to 15 residues. CDR3: CASSQRGQSFGTQYF. The CDR3 DNA reads TGTGCCAGCAGCCAACGAGGTCAATCTTTTGGGACCCAGTACTTC.

The gene calls are TRBV9 and TRBJ2-1; 11 nucleotides line up with TRBD2. Germline V gives CDR1 SGDLS, CDR2 YYNGEE. V shed 0 bases, J shed 5 bases, and the junction held 4 bases outside the gene matches. The CDR3 sequence is 16 residues long. The CDR3 DNA reads as TGTGCCAGCAGCGTAGGAGGGACTAGCGGAAACAATGAGCAGTTCTTC. This translates into CASSVGGTSGNNEQFF.

The J gene is TRBJ1-1, the V gene TRBV18; tentatively, D is TRBD1 (6 bases). The CDR3 is 14 residues long. V lost 2 bases and J lost 1, with 8 bases in between. CDR1 KGHSH and CDR2 LQKENI come from the germline V gene. The CDR3 here is CASSPTGRNTEAFF. In DNA, the CDR3 is TGTGCCAGCTCACCAACAGGGAGGAACACTGAAGCTTTCTTT.

The V gene is TRBV6-5, the J gene TRBJ2-1; tentative D call: TRBD1 (5 bases). The CDR3 is 14 residues long. The V gene lost 6 bases and the J gene lost 3 bases, with 12 bases spanning the gap. Germline loops: CDR1 MNHEY, CDR2 SVGAGI. The CDR3: CASRIQGFYNEQFF. The CDR3 DNA is TGTGCCAGCAGAATCCAGGGATTCTACAATGAGCAGTTCTTC.

J is TRBJ1-5 and V is TRBV19; 7 bases fit TRBD1. The V gene's germline CDR1 is LNHDA and CDR2 SQIVND (reference sequence). V lost 6 bases and J lost 9; bases outside the gene matches: 11. The CDR3 sequence is 14 residues long. The DNA of the CDR3 is TGTGCCAGTAGCGGACAGGACACGATTTGGCCCCAGCATTTT. Translated, it gives CASSGQDTIWPQHF.

The chain combines TRBV9 with TRBJ1-3; no reliable D call. V was cut by 3 bases and J by 0 bases, with 10 bases left in between. The germline V gene has CDR1 SGDLS and CDR2 YYNGEE. The CDR3 consists of 15 residues. CDR3 nucleotide sequence: TGTGCCAGCAGCGCTACTGCGGGCTCTGGAAACACCATATATTTT. Amino acid sequence: CASSATAGSGNTIYF.

V and J are TRBV10-3 and TRBJ1-3; TRBD1 matches at 8 bases. The CDR3 runs to 13 residues. J was trimmed by 3 bases and V by 11 bases; bases with no gene match: 6. Germline V CDR1 and CDR2: ENHRY, SYGVKD. The CDR3 loop reads CAVRDRNGNTIYF. The CDR3 DNA reads as TGTGCCGTCCGGGACAGGAATGGAAACACCATATATTTT.

The CDR3 loop is CASSLFPGQVYGYTF. The CDR3 DNA reads as TGTGCCAGCAGTTTATTCCCCGGACAGGTCTATGGCTACACCTTC. This chain links TRBV28 with TRBJ1-2, with 7 bases fitting TRBD1. V shed 1 base, J shed 4 bases, and the junction held 6 bases outside the gene matches. The CDR3 is 15 amino acids. Germline V gene lookup returns CDR1 MDHEN and CDR2 SYDVKM.

About this clone: An end of the junction does not agree with germline; a read error may underlie this. V and J are TRBV7-7 and TRBJ2-6; tentative D call: TRBD1 (6 bases). In germline, CDR1 is SSHAT, CDR2 FNYEAQ (reference sequence). The CDR3 runs to 18 residues. In DNA, the CDR3 is TGTGCTAGCAGCTTATTACCCCCGACAGGCTCTGGGGCCAACGTCCTGACTTTC. Its translation: CASSLLPPTGSGANVLTF.

This clone has just a few counts. J is TRBJ1-6 and V is TRBV19; D unresolved. CDR3 length equals 13 residues. The germline CDR1 and CDR2 sequences are LNHDA and SQIVND (reference sequence). Trimming pared 5 bases from V and 8 bases from J, leaving 10 bases between. This chain's CDR3 is CASSLKTYSPLHF. The DNA of the CDR3 is TGTGCCAGTAGTCTAAAGACATATTCACCCCTCCACTTT. The whole variable domain, remainder taken from reference TRBV19 and TRBJ1-6, is DGGITQSPKYLFRKEGQNVTLSCEQNLNHDAMYWYRQDPGQGLRLIYYSQIVNDFQKGDIAEGYSVSREKKESFPLTVTSAQKNPTAFYLCASSLKTYSPLHFGNGTRLTVT.

The genes are TRBV18 and TRBJ2-5; 10 bases fit TRBD2. Trimming removed 2 bases from V and 3 bases from J; junction bases left unmatched: 9. Germline values: CDR1 KGHSH, CDR2 LQKENI. This CDR3 has 17 residues. CDR3 coding DNA: TGTGCCAGCTCACCAGGGCGAGTAGGACTAGCGGAAGAGACCCAGTACTTC. It specifies CASSPGRVGLAEETQYF.

As to this clone: This sample includes further DNA sequences coding for the same CDR3. The rearrangement links TRBV9 to TRBJ1-1; no reliable D call. V dropped 0 bases and J dropped 2 bases, with 2 bases sitting between them. The CDR3 consists of 12 residues. From germline, CDR1 is SGDLS and CDR2 YYNGEE. The CDR3 region has the DNA TGTGCCAGCAGCGTAGTCAACACTGAAGCTTTCTTT. Its protein product is CASSVVNTEAFF.